This T cell receptor (beta chain) was captured in a study of blood T cells in healthy people across ages. Broader study findings: Naive CD4+ cell counts and diversity both ran higher in long-lived than in aged donors.

Germline V gives CDR1 LGHDT, CDR2 YNNKEL (reference sequence). This CDR3 has 12 amino acids. Alongside a J-beta primer mix, a sample-barcoded 5' primer served in a second PCR lasting about 7 to 11 cycles. TCRdb analysed the 5' RACE reads with MiXCR anew, one entry per CDR3 protein. The data hold about 1,500,000 distinct CDR3 sequences, with approximately 30% observed a single time. This clonotype was detected many times. Its cognate antigen is unknown. An end of the junction does not agree with germline; a read error may underlie this. The origin of this receptor is a woman aged 25 to 39 in good health. The chain carries TRBV3-1 and TRBJ2-7; D is unclear. Input material: blood. The CDR3 bases are TGCGCCAGCAGCCAAGAAGGGCGCGAGCAGTACTTC. It yields the protein CASSQEGREQYF.